The 3 T cell receptor beta chains below were found in one sample sequenced in a study of blood T cells in healthy people across ages. A second roughly 7 to 12 cycle PCR used barcoded and J-beta primers. TCRdb called the 5' RACE reads again in MiXCR, with one record for every CDR3 protein. The data contain 1.8 million or so distinct CDR3 sequences, roughly two fifths of them singletons. Specimen: blood. These receptors were obtained from a human donor in good health.

This clonotype has only a few counts. V and J are TRBV10-3 and TRBJ2-3, with 8 bases fitting TRBD2. With V trimmed by 6 bases and J by 4 bases, 9 bases remained unmatched. CDR3 length: 15 residues. The germline CDR1 and CDR2 sequences are ENHRY and SYGVKD. CDR3 in amino acids: CAIRASGPVADTQYF. CDR3 DNA: TGTGCCATCAGGGCTAGCGGGCCAGTCGCAGATACGCAGTATTTT.

On this clonotype itself: One junction end disagrees with the germline gene, perhaps due to a read error. The V call is TRBV15, the J call TRBJ1-1; 7 bases are a match to TRBD1. In germline, CDR1 is LNHNV, CDR2 YYDKDF (reference sequence). This CDR3 has 17 residues. The CDR3: CAASRWTGVTTDTEAFF. The CDR3 bases are TGTGCCGCCAGCAGATGGACAGGAGTTACAACCGACACTGAAGCTTTCTTT.

V is TRBV7-2 and J is TRBJ1-2; 9 bases are a match to TRBD1. CDR1 and CDR2 (germline): SGHTA, FQGNSA. The CDR3 runs 15 residues. Unmatched junction bases numbered 6, after V lost 5 bases and J lost 2 bases. The CDR3 coding sequence is TGTGCCAGCAGCCCTACAGGGGGCGCGAACTATGGCTACACCTTC. It encodes CASSPTGGANYGYTF.